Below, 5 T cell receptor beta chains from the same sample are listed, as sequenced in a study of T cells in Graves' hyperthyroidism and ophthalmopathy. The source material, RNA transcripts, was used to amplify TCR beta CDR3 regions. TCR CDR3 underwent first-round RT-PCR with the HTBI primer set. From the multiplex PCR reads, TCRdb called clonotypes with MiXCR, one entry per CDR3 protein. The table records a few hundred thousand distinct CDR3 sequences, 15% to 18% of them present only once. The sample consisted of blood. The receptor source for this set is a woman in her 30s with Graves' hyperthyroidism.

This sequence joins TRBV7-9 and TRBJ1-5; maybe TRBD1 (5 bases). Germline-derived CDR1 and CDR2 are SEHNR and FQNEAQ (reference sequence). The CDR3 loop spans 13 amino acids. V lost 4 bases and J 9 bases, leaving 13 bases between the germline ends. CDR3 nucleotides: TGTGCCAGCAGCTCTGGCGGGGGTTCGCCCCAGCATTTT. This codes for CASSSGGGSPQHF.

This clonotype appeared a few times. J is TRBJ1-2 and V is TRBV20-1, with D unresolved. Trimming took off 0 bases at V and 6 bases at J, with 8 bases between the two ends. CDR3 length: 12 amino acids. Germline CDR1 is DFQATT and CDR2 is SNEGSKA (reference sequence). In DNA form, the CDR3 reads TGCAGTGCTAGAGAAGGGAGAGATGGCTACACCTTC. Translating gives CSAREGRDGYTF.

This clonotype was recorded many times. This CDR3 is CASSLGAFNEQYF. CDR3 in DNA: TGCGCCAGCAGCTTGGGTGCATTCAACGAGCAGTACTTC. The chain combines TRBV5-1 with TRBJ2-7; D unresolved. The germline CDR1 and CDR2 sequences are SGHRS and YFSETQ. The CDR3 loop spans 13 amino acids. V was shortened by 0 bases and J by 5 bases, with 9 bases between the two germline ends.

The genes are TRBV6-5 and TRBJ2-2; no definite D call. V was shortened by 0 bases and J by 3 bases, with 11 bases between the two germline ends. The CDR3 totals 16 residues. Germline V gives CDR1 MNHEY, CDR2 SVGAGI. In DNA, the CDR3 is TGTGCCAGCAGTTACTCCTCGCTCAGGCACACCGGGGAGCTGTTTTTT. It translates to CASSYSSLRHTGELFF.

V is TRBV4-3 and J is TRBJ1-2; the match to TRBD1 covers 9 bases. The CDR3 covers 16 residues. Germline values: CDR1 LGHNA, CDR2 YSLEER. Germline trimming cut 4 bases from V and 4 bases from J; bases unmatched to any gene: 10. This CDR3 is CASSPSAGQGVYGYTF. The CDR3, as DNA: TGCGCCAGCAGCCCATCCGCGGGACAGGGAGTCTATGGCTACACCTTC.